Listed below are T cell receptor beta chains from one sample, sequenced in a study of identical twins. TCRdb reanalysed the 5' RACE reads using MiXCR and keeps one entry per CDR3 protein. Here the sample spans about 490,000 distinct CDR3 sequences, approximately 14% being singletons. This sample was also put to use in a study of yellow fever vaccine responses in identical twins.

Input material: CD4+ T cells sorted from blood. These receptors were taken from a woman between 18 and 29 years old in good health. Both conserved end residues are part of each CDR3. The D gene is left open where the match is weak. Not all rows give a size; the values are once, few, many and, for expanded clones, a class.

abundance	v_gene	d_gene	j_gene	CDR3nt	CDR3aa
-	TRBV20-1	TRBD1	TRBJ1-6	TGCAGTGCTGACGGACAGGTTTCTTCCCTCCACTTT	CSADGQVSSLHF
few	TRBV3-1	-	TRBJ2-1	TGTGCCAGCTGGGAAAAGGACAATGAGCAGTTCTTC	CASWEKDNEQFF
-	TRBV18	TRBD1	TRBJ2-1	TGTGCCAGCTCACCACCGGTCAGGGGGCTGGAGCAGTTCTTC	CASSPPVRGLEQFF
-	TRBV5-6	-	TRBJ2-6	TGTGCCAGCAGCCGCCGGGGGAGCTCTGGGGCCAACGTCCTGACTTTC	CASSRRGSSGANVLTF
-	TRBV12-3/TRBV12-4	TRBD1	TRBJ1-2	TGTGCCAGCAGTTTAGGGGACAGCGGCTACACCTTC	CASSLGDSGYTF
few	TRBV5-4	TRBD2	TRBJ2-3	TGTGCCAGCAGCCCGGTGGGACTACCCCTCACAGATACGCAGTATTTT	CASSPVGLPLTDTQYF
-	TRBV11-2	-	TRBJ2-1	TGTGCCAGCAGCTTAGATCGAGGCAGGGGAGGCAATGAGCAGTTCTTC	CASSLDRGRGGNEQFF
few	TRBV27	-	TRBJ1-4	TGTGCCAGCAGTCTACGGGAGAATGAAAAACTGTTTTTT	CASSLRENEKLFF
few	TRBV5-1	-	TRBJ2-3	TGCGCCAGCAGCACCGGACAGTCGTCAGATACGCAGTATTTT	CASSTGQSSDTQYF
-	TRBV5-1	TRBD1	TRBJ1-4	TGCGCCAGCAGCAGCACGGGACAGGCGGAAAAACTGTTTTTT	CASSSTGQAEKLFF
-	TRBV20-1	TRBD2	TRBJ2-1	TGCAGTGCTAGCGGGAGGCTAAACAATGAGCAGTTCTTC	CSASGRLNNEQFF
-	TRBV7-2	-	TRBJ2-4	TGTGCCAGCAGCTTAGTCGGGGGTCCCAAAAACATTCAGTACTTC	CASSLVGGPKNIQYF
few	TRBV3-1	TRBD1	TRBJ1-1	TGTGCCAGCAGGCCGGGACAGCCGAACACTGAAGCTTTCTTT	CASRPGQPNTEAFF
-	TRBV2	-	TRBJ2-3	TGTGCCAGCAGTGAAGCGGGGGGGCTGCTGTTGGCAGATACGCAGTATTTT	CASSEAGGLLLADTQYF
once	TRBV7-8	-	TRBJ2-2	TGTGCCAGCAGCTACGATTGGGACGCAAGCGGGGAGCTGTTTTTT	CASSYDWDASGELFF
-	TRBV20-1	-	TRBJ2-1	TGCAGTGCTCTGACTCAAACCTACAATGAGCAGTTCTTC	CSALTQTYNEQFF
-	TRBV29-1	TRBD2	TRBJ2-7	TGCAGCGTTGAAGCTGGGACTAGCGGGAGGGTCGAGGGCCGGTACTTC	CSVEAGTSGRVEGRYF
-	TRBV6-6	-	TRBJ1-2	TGTGCCAGCAGGAGACAGACACCTTATGGCTACACCTTC	CASRRQTPYGYTF
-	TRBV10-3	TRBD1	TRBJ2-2	TGTGCCATCACCCCGACAGGGGGCAACGCCGGGGAGCTGTTTTTT	CAITPTGGNAGELFF
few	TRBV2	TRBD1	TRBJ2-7	TGTGCCAGCAGTGGGGACAGCCCCAAGGGTGAGCAGTACTTC	CASSGDSPKGEQYF
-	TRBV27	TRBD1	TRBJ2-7	TGTGCCAGCAGCCCCTCATGGGGGACAGCCGCCTACGAGCAGTACTTC	CASSPSWGTAAYEQYF
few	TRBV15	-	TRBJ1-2	TGTGCCACCAGCAGAGATTCGGGAGGAGTTAACTATGGCTACACCTTC	CATSRDSGGVNYGYTF
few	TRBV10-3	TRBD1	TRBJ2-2	TGTGCCATCAGTGACCGTGACAGGGCGCCCGGGGAGCTGTTTTTT	CAISDRDRAPGELFF
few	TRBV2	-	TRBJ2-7	TGTGCCAGTACCATGGGAATGGGATCCTACGAGCAGTACTTC	CASTMGMGSYEQYF
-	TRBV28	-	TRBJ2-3	TGTGCCAGCAGCACCCTTCCCCATTCGGAAGCGCAGTATTTT	CASSTLPHSEAQYF
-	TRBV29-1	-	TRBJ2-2	TGCAGCGTTATTGGGTTTTACACCGGGGAGCTGTTTTTT	CSVIGFYTGELFF
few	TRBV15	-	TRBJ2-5	TGTGCCACCCGGGCAGGGGGGGAAGAGACCCAGTACTTC	CATRAGGEETQYF
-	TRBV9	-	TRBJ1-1	TGTGCCAGCAGCGTAGTGGCAGGGGACTCGGGCAGGGACACTGAAGCTTTCTTT	CASSVVAGDSGRDTEAFF
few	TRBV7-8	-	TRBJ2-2	TGTGCCAGCAGCTTTGGTAGTTTCCCCGGGGAGCTGTTTTTT	CASSFGSFPGELFF
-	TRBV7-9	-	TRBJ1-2	TGTGCCAGCAGCTTAACGGACACGGTGGGGGCTCTATATGGCTACACCTTC	CASSLTDTVGALYGYTF
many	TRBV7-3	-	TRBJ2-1	TGTGCCAGCATGGTCGGTCACACCTACAATGAGCAGTTCTTC	CASMVGHTYNEQFF
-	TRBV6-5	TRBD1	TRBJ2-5	TGTGCCAGCAGTATCACAGGGGGCAGAGAGACCCAGTACTTC	CASSITGGRETQYF
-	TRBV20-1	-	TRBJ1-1	TGCAGTGCTAGAGAAGAGGGATTTGGGAACACTGAAGCTTTCTTT	CSAREEGFGNTEAFF
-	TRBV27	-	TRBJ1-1	TGTGCCAGCAAAGCGGGGGGGATTAACACTGAAGCTTTCTTT	CASKAGGINTEAFF
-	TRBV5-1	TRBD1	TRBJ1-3	TGCGCCAGCAGCTTGATCCAGGGGGCGATATCTGGAAACACCATATATTTT	CASSLIQGAISGNTIYF
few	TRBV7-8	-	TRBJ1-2	TGTGCCAGCAGCCAGGGTCGTCTGGGAGGCTACACCTTC	CASSQGRLGGYTF
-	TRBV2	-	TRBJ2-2	TGTGCCAGCAGTGAAATTGGGGTCACCGGGGAGCTGTTTTTT	CASSEIGVTGELFF
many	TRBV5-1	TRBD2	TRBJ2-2	TGCGCCAGCAGCTTGACGAGCGGGACGAACACCGGGGAGCTGTTTTTT	CASSLTSGTNTGELFF
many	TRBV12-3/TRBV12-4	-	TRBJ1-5	TGTGCCAGCAGTTTAAGGTTACAGGGAGGCCAGCCCCAGCATTTT	CASSLRLQGGQPQHF
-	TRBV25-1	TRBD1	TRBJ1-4	TGTGCCAGCAGTGAATCTCAAGGGGGCGCGGAAAAACTGTTTTTT	CASSESQGGAEKLFF
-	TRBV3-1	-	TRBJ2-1	TGTGCCAGCAGCCAAAGCCGTAACGTCAATGAGCAGTTCTTC	CASSQSRNVNEQFF
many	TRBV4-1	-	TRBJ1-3	TGCGCCAGCAGCCAAGGACAGGCCCTCTCTGGAAACACCATATATTTT	CASSQGQALSGNTIYF
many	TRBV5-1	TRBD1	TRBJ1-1	TGCGCCAGCAGCTTCGCCCAGGGGGTGAACACTGAAGCTTTCTTT	CASSFAQGVNTEAFF
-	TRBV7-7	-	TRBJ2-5	TGTGCCAGCAGCGCAGGTGGGGGGACAGCCCAAGAGACCCAGTACTTC	CASSAGGGTAQETQYF
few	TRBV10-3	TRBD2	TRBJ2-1	TGTGCCATCAAGGAGGGACTAGCGGGACCCGACGCCAGATACAATGAGCAGTTCTTC	CAIKEGLAGPDARYNEQFF
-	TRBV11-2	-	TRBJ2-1	TGTGCCAGCAGCTTAGATGCTACAGGGCCTGGCTCCTACAATGAGCAGTTCTTC	CASSLDATGPGSYNEQFF
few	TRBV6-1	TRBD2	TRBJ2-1	TGTGCCAGCAGTCGCCTGGGGCTAGCGGAAGCCTCCTACAATGAGCAGTTCTTC	CASSRLGLAEASYNEQFF
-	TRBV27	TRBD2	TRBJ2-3	TGTGCCAGCAGTTTCGGACTAGCGGGGTTCGGCACAGATACGCAGTATTTT	CASSFGLAGFGTDTQYF